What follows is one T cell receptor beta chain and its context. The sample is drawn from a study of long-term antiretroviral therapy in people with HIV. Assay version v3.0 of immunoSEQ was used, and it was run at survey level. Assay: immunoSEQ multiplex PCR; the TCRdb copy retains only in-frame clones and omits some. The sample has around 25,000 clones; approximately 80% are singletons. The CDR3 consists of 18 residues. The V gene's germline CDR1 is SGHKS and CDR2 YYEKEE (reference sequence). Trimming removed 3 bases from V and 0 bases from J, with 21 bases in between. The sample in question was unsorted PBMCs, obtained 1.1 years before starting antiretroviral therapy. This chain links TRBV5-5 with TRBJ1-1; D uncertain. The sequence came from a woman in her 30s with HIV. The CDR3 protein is CASSYRPPAGPMNTEAFF. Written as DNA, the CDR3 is TGTGCCAGCAGCTATCGACCACCCGCGGGCCCTATGAACACTGAAGCTTTCTTT. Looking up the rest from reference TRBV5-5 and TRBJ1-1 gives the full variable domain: DAGVTQSPTHLIKTRGQQVTLRCSPISGHKSVSWYQQVLGQGPQFIFQYYEKEERGRGNFPDRFSARQFPNYSSELNVNALLLGDSALYLCASSYRPPAGPMNTEAFFGQGTRLTVV.